This TCR beta chain is from a study of CD8 T cells in ankylosing spondylitis. CDR3 size: 15 residues. The junction had 4 bases not matched to a gene; V was cut back by 0 bases and J by 5 bases. Germline loops: CDR1 KGHSH, CDR2 LQKENI. There are a few counts of this clonotype. Its antigen is currently unknown. Quantitative barcoded 5'-RACE was used to prepare TCR beta libraries. Using its own MiXCR run on the 5' RACE reads, TCRdb lists one record per CDR3 protein. The profile shows hundreds of thousands of distinct CDR3 sequences, 10% to 15% of them singletons. Regarding the study as a whole: Significant enrichment of disease-linked clones was reportedly seen in matched ankylosing spondylitis synovial fluid. A motif of seven or eight highly homologous TCR beta variants was seen as apparently characteristic of ankylosing spondylitis blood. Certain motif variants had earlier been reported in reactive arthritis synovial fluid and blood.

The J gene is TRBJ1-3, the V gene TRBV18; TRBD1 aligns across 7 bases. Sequenced sample: blood, either unsorted or a sorted T cell fraction (not recorded which). This receptor was identified in a male donor with ankylosing spondylitis. DNA for the CDR3: TGTGCCAGCTCACCACCAACAGGGGCTAGAAACACCATATATTTT. Protein: CASSPPTGARNTIYF.